This T cell receptor (beta chain) comes out of a study of T-cell memory formation after mild COVID-19. General study points: Clonal second-wave expansions that peaked on day 37 had unconfirmed SARS-CoV-2 specificity. Clones that contracted from day 15 to 85 had balanced CD4/CD8; later expanders were CD4+ biased. The appearance of some responding clones in pre-infection memory suggested that cross-reactive memory joined. CM and EM subsets held most contracting CD4+ clones; EMRA held CD8+ ones.

Note on this clonotype: Its antigen is undetermined.

MiXCR, applied by TCRdb to the 5' RACE reads, yields one record per CDR3 protein. This table holds about 180,000 distinct CDR3 sequences, under 20% found once. This CDR3 spans 15 amino acids. V was shortened by 5 bases and J by 1 base, with 14 bases between the two germline ends. Material for sequencing was PBMCs or a T cell subset sorted from them (not recorded which). This sequence was found in an adult woman who had mild COVID-19 (a few samples of this study predate the infection). Cell type and time point are not known. The chain recombines TRBV12-3 or TRBV12-4 with TRBJ2-5; tentative D call: TRBD1 (7 bases). CDR3 sequence: CASSPAGTVQETQYF. The CDR3 DNA reads TGTGCCAGCAGTCCCGCGGGGACAGTCCAAGAGACCCAGTACTTC.